This passage covers 24 T cell receptor beta chains from one sample sequenced in a study of blood T cell repertoires in COVID-19. Here immunoSEQ multiplex PCR was the method, and the copy in TCRdb shows in-frame clones only, minus some. In the table there are about 110,000 clones, approximately 88% of which are singletons. Sequencing was carried out using peripheral blood. The receptors stem from a woman between 65 and 79 years old with acute or convalescent COVID-19.

The rearrangement uses TRBV6-4 and TRBJ1-1; 7 nucleotides agree with TRBD1. With V trimmed by 3 bases and J by 5 bases, 3 bases remained unmatched. From germline, CDR1 is MRHNA and CDR2 SNTAGT. This CDR3 has 13 amino acids. The chain's CDR3 is CASSEARGTEAFF. DNA for the CDR3: TGTGCCAGCAGTGAAGCCAGGGGGACTGAAGCTTTCTTT.

The sample holds one count of this clone. This rearrangement joins TRBV19 to TRBJ1-1, with 8 nucleotides matching TRBD1. This CDR3 has 13 residues. J lost 6 bases, V lost 6 bases, and 6 bases had no gene match. Germline assignment: CDR1 LNHDA and CDR2 SQIVND (reference sequence). DNA of the CDR3: TGTGCCAGTAGGGGCAGGGGGCTTCCTGAAGCTTTCTTT. This gives the protein CASRGRGLPEAFF.

This sequence joins TRBV9 and TRBJ1-2; D gene ambiguous. V lost 3 bases, J lost 6 bases, and 9 bases lay in between. Germline V CDR1 and CDR2: SGDLS, YYNGEE. This CDR3 has 12 residues. The CDR3 DNA sequence: TGTGCCAGCAGCGCTGACGGGGATGGCTACACCTTC. Translating gives CASSADGDGYTF. The whole variable domain, filled in from reference TRBV9 and TRBJ1-2, reads DSGVTQTPKHLITATGQRVTLRCSPRSGDLSVYWYQQSLDQGLQFLIQYYNGEERAKGNILERFSAQQFPDLHSELNLSSLELGDSALYFCASSADGDGYTFGSGTRLTVV.

J is TRBJ1-6 and V is TRBV7-9, with 8 nucleotides matching TRBD1. The CDR3 consists of 17 residues. Germline V gene lookup returns CDR1 SEHNR and CDR2 FQNEAQ (reference sequence). After removal of 5 bases from V and 8 bases from J, the junction contained 14 bases not matched to a gene. DNA of the CDR3: TGTGCCAGCAGCCCTAAGGTCCCCGGACAGGGAGATTCACCCCTCCACTTT. Its translation is CASSPKVPGQGDSPLHF.

This clone has just one count. V and J are TRBV4-1 and TRBJ1-4; the match to TRBD1 covers 8 bases. CDR1 and CDR2 from the germline V gene are MGHRA and YSYEKL. The CDR3 length is 14 residues. Trimming removed 8 bases from V and 1 base from J; junction bases left unmatched: 3. CDR3: CASGDRRTNEKLFF. The DNA of the CDR3 is TGCGCCAGCGGGGACAGGAGAACTAATGAAAAACTGTTTTTT.

The chain employs TRBV11-2 and TRBJ2-3; TRBD2 agrees at 7 bases. The CDR3 is 16 residues long. Germline V lookup: CDR1 SGHAT, CDR2 FQNNGV. After removal of 1 base from V and 4 bases from J, the junction contained 8 bases not matched to a gene. CDR3 sequence (DNA): TGTGCCAGCAGCTTAGGTCCAGCGGGGAATCCAGATACGCAGTATTTT. The encoded protein is CASSLGPAGNPDTQYF.

The chain links TRBV2 to TRBJ2-1, with TRBD2 matching 8 bases. V was pared by 5 bases and J by 3 bases, with 3 bases of the junction left unmatched. CDR1 SNHLY and CDR2 FYNNEI come from the germline V gene. The CDR3 runs 14 residues. CDR3 sequence reads: CASSYGGDYNEQFF. The CDR3 bases are TGTGCCAGCAGTTACGGGGGGGACTACAATGAGCAGTTCTTC.

The V and J genes are TRBV19 and TRBJ1-2, with D perhaps TRBD1 (6 bases). The V gene lost 7 bases and the J gene lost 2 bases, with 14 bases spanning the gap. The CDR3 has 14 residues. Germline loops: CDR1 LNHDA, CDR2 SQIVND (reference sequence). The CDR3 DNA is TGTGCCAGTAAGGGGGATGACAGGAACTATGGCTACACCTTC. Encoded protein: CASKGDDRNYGYTF.

This chain links TRBV11-3 with TRBJ2-1, with a tentative D call TRBD2 (6 bases). The ends were cut back, 2 bases at V and 5 bases at J, with 16 bases in the middle. Germline lookup yields CDR1 SGHNT and CDR2 YENEEA. CDR3 length equals 16 residues. As DNA, the CDR3 is TGTGCCAGCAGCTTATCGGTGGGAGGCGAGCACAATGAGCAGTTCTTC. Translating it yields CASSLSVGGEHNEQFF.

This CDR3 reads CASSEGREGEQYF. The DNA of the CDR3 is TGTGCCAGCAGTGAAGGCAGGGAGGGCGAGCAGTACTTC. This chain uses TRBV6-1 with TRBJ2-7; 7 positions agree with TRBD2. V shed 1 base, J shed 6 bases, and the junction held 3 bases outside the gene matches. The CDR3 extends over 13 amino acids. Germline assignment: CDR1 MNHNS and CDR2 SASEGT.

The J gene is TRBJ1-1, the V gene TRBV28; D is perhaps TRBD1 (5 bases). This CDR3 contains 14 residues. CDR1 is MDHEN, CDR2 SYDVKM, per germline. V lost 5 bases, J lost 6 bases, and 16 bases lay in between. The CDR3 nucleotides read TGTGCCAGCAGTGGCCCGGGGGGGAGCGCTGAAGCTTTCTTT. Its protein is CASSGPGGSAEAFF.

In this sample, this clone turned up a few times. This chain connects TRBV4-1 to TRBJ2-2; maybe TRBD2 (7 bases). From germline, CDR1 is MGHRA and CDR2 YSYEKL. The CDR3 loop spans 21 amino acids. V lost 3 bases and J 3 bases, leaving 29 bases between the germline ends. The CDR3 region has the DNA TGCGCCAGCAGCCAGACCTCGGGGGGCCAGGAGTTTATATTGGACACCGGGGAGCTGTTTTTT. It yields the protein CASSQTSGGQEFILDTGELFF.

This sequence joins TRBV7-8 and TRBJ1-1; 7 nucleotides align to TRBD1. The ends lost 4 bases at V and 3 bases at J; junction bases unmatched: 8. The CDR3 extends over 15 amino acids. Germline V gives CDR1 SGHVS, CDR2 FQNEAQ. The CDR3 loop reads CASSSRQGSDTEAFF. The DNA of the CDR3 is TGTGCCAGCAGCTCTAGACAGGGATCAGACACTGAAGCTTTCTTT.

This clone was recorded once. This chain links TRBV9 with TRBJ2-2; D not resolved. The CDR3 has 12 amino acids. V was trimmed by 2 bases and J by 4 bases, leaving 3 bases between them. Germline lookup yields CDR1 SGDLS and CDR2 YYNGEE. CDR3 residues: CASSVRTGELFF. CDR3 in DNA: TGTGCCAGCAGCGTCCGCACCGGGGAGCTGTTTTTT. Filled out from reference TRBV9 and TRBJ2-2, the complete variable domain reads DSGVTQTPKHLITATGQRVTLRCSPRSGDLSVYWYQQSLDQGLQFLIQYYNGEERAKGNILERFSAQQFPDLHSELNLSSLELGDSALYFCASSVRTGELFFGEGSRLTVL.

This chain connects TRBV6-5 to TRBJ2-7; 8 bases are a match to TRBD2. Germline V CDR1 and CDR2: MNHEY, SVGAGI. CDR3 length: 14 residues. The V segment lost 7 bases and the J segment 5 bases; nucleotides outside the gene matches: 10. The CDR3 DNA reads TGTGCCAGCACCGTAGTCGGGGGGGTCAACGAGCAGTACTTC. Translated: CASTVVGGVNEQYF.

This clone was counted a single time. This chain connects TRBV5-1 to TRBJ2-3; 11 nucleotides align to TRBD2. The CDR3 has 16 residues. The germline gives CDR1 SGHRS, CDR2 YFSETQ. Trimming at V came to 3 bases and at J to 0 bases, leaving 3 bases not matched to a gene. This CDR3 is CASSWGLAASTDTQYF. Written as DNA, the CDR3 is TGCGCCAGCAGCTGGGGACTAGCGGCAAGCACAGATACGCAGTATTTT.

This chain links TRBV19 with TRBJ2-3; the D gene is possibly TRBD2 (6 bases). Trimming took off 9 bases at V and 0 bases at J, with 13 bases between the two ends. Germline CDR1 reads LNHDA; CDR2 reads SQIVND (reference sequence). The CDR3 is made up of 14 amino acids. For the CDR3, the DNA is TGTGCCAGCGGGACTTCACCTAGCACAGATACGCAGTATTTT. Protein: CASGTSPSTDTQYF.

The genes are TRBV19 and TRBJ1-2, with D possibly being TRBD1 (6 bases). CDR1 LNHDA and CDR2 SQIVND come from the germline V gene (reference sequence). V dropped 6 bases and J dropped 4 bases, with 24 bases sitting between them. The CDR3 runs 17 residues. The CDR3: CASSEKPYSTGFYGYTF. CDR3 nucleotides: TGTGCCAGTAGCGAAAAACCCTACTCGACAGGATTCTATGGCTACACCTTC.

The rearrangement joins TRBV19 to TRBJ1-4, with 8 bases identical to TRBD1. The CDR3 contains 16 residues. The V gene's germline CDR1 is LNHDA and CDR2 SQIVND (reference sequence). Losses at the gene ends were 3 bases for V and 2 bases for J; bases not matched to a gene: 5. For the CDR3, the DNA is TGTGCCAGTAGTATCGGGGGACAGGTGACTAATGAAAAACTGTTTTTT. This codes for CASSIGGQVTNEKLFF.

The chain employs TRBV6-5 and TRBJ2-1; D is undetermined. The V end was cut by 8 bases, the J end by 4 bases, with 9 bases between. The CDR3 has 12 residues. Germline CDR1 is MNHEY and CDR2 is SVGAGI. CDR3 loop: CASHSQYNEQFF. CDR3 DNA sequence: TGTGCCAGCCACAGCCAATACAATGAGCAGTTCTTC.

The rearrangement uses TRBV19 and TRBJ2-1; 11 positions match TRBD1. The CDR3 runs 15 residues. The trim removed 1 base at V and 12 bases at J, leaving 8 bases unmatched. Germline V CDR1 and CDR2: LNHDA, SQIVND (reference sequence). In DNA, the CDR3 is TGTGCCAGTAGTATAGGGCACGGGACAGGGGGTGCGCAGTTCTTC. Translated, it gives CASSIGHGTGGAQFF.

The chain carries TRBV19 and TRBJ2-1, with TRBD2 matching 9 bases. Germline loops: CDR1 LNHDA, CDR2 SQIVND (reference sequence). Trimming at V came to 1 base and at J to 2 bases, leaving 3 bases not matched to a gene. This CDR3 contains 16 residues. The CDR3 bases are TGTGCCAGTAGTATAGCGGGCGGGAGGGCCTACAATGAGCAGTTCTTC. It codes for CASSIAGGRAYNEQFF.

The J gene is TRBJ2-7, the V gene TRBV29-1; a possible D gene is TRBD2 (5 bases). This CDR3 comprises 13 residues. CDR1 and CDR2 from the germline V gene are SQVTM and ANQGSEA. V dropped 7 bases and J dropped 4 bases, with 17 bases sitting between them. CDR3 in amino acids: CSGGAGNGYEQYF. The CDR3 DNA sequence: TGCAGCGGGGGAGCCGGGAACGGGTACGAGCAGTACTTC.

The rearrangement uses TRBV3-1 (or the pseudogene TRBV3-2) and TRBJ2-3; unclear D gene. V was cut by 1 base and J by 1 base, with 9 bases left in between. Germline values: CDR1 LGHDT, CDR2 YNNKEL (reference sequence). This CDR3 has 15 residues. CDR3 sequence (DNA): TGTGCCAGCAGCCAAGGGGCCGATGGCACAGATACGCAGTATTTT. Protein sequence: CASSQGADGTDTQYF.